This T cell receptor (beta chain) was observed in a study of blood T cell repertoires in COVID-19. Study-wide background: Samples taken during acute and convalescent COVID-19 were collected in the United States, Italy and Spain. Sources were T cells, B-cell-depleted T cells, or PBMCs; the material itself was cDNA or gDNA.

From germline, CDR1 is SEHNR and CDR2 FQNEAQ (reference sequence). Unmatched junction bases numbered 2, after V lost 1 base and J lost 7 bases. The CDR3 totals 13 residues. Original methodology: Amplification of reference gene primers was used by the study to estimate nucleated cell counts. Some clones are missing from TCRdb's copy, which holds only in-frame ones; the method was immunoSEQ multiplex PCR. Clonal size and the V and J genes are those of that table, whereas D and trimming came from the DNA. The sample contains about 160,000 clones, about 93% of which appear only once. The chain employs TRBV7-9 and TRBJ1-1; 8 bases are a match to TRBD1. The clonotype comes from a woman aged 45-65 years with acute or convalescent COVID-19. The source material was peripheral blood. CDR3 residues: CASSLVGQGEAFF. CDR3 sequence (DNA): TGTGCCAGCAGCTTAGTAGGACAGGGTGAAGCTTTCTTT.